A selection of T cell receptor beta chains follows, all from one sample in a study of Ad26.COV2.S vaccination and SARS-CoV-2 variants. Profiled with immunoSEQ multiplex PCR; TCRdb holds only in-frame clones, not every one. The repertoire has around 450,000 clones, around 90% of them found once; the top ten carry 10% to 15%. Sequencing was performed on peripheral blood, taken in a trial of Ad26.COV2.S vaccine versus placebo. All receptors come from a person between 18 and 59 years old who received the Ad26.COV2.S COVID-19 vaccine or a placebo. CDR3s include the opening cysteine and the closing phenylalanine or tryptophan. Fields, in order: J gene, clone size, D gene, V gene, CDR3 protein, CDR3 DNA. D genes are given only for firm matches. Size is stated for part of the rows, as once, few or many counts, or as a class when the clone is expanded.

j_call: TRBJ2-7
clone_size: .
d_call: .
v_call: TRBV18
cdr3_aa: CASSPALTTYEQYF
cdr3_nt: TGTGCCAGCTCACCAGCACTGACGACTTACGAGCAGTACTTC

j_call: TRBJ2-3
clone_size: once
d_call: .
v_call: TRBV18
cdr3_aa: CASSPGVTDTQYF
cdr3_nt: TGTGCCAGCTCACCGGGCGTCACAGATACGCAGTATTTT

j_call: TRBJ1-2
clone_size: .
d_call: TRBD1
v_call: TRBV30
cdr3_aa: CAWSGERDRGPLNYGYTF
cdr3_nt: TGTGCCTGGAGTGGGGAGAGGGACAGGGGGCCCCTTAACTATGGCTACACCTTC

j_call: TRBJ2-7
clone_size: .
d_call: TRBD1
v_call: TRBV27
cdr3_aa: CASSSDRGHSYEQYF
cdr3_nt: TGTGCCAGCAGTTCAGACAGGGGGCACTCCTACGAGCAGTACTTC

j_call: TRBJ2-3
clone_size: .
d_call: .
v_call: TRBV29-1
cdr3_aa: CSVERLTESTDTQYF
cdr3_nt: TGCAGCGTTGAAAGGTTGACAGAAAGCACAGATACGCAGTATTTT

j_call: TRBJ2-3
clone_size: .
d_call: TRBD2
v_call: TRBV6-6
cdr3_aa: CASSYSISGRAYF
cdr3_nt: TGTGCCAGCAGTTACTCGATCAGCGGGAGAGCCTATTTT

j_call: TRBJ2-1
clone_size: .
d_call: TRBD2
v_call: TRBV27
cdr3_aa: CASSFHQREGYNEQFF
cdr3_nt: TGTGCCAGCAGTTTTCACCAGCGGGAGGGCTACAATGAGCAGTTCTTC

j_call: TRBJ2-1
clone_size: .
d_call: .
v_call: TRBV11-2
cdr3_aa: CASSFSYEQFF
cdr3_nt: TGTGCCAGCAGCTTCTCCTATGAGCAGTTCTTC

j_call: TRBJ2-3
clone_size: .
d_call: TRBD2
v_call: TRBV7-8
cdr3_aa: CASSLARLAGESTDTQYF
cdr3_nt: TGTGCCAGCAGCTTAGCGCGACTAGCGGGAGAGAGCACAGATACGCAGTATTTT

j_call: TRBJ1-1
clone_size: .
d_call: .
v_call: TRBV25-1
cdr3_aa: CASSEHHQDSHTEAFF
cdr3_nt: TGTGCCAGCAGTGAGCACCACCAAGACAGTCACACTGAAGCTTTCTTT

j_call: TRBJ2-7
clone_size: .
d_call: TRBD1
v_call: TRBV29-1
cdr3_aa: CSVRQGNEQYF
cdr3_nt: TGCAGCGTTAGACAGGGAAACGAGCAGTACTTC

j_call: TRBJ2-2
clone_size: once
d_call: .
v_call: TRBV11-2
cdr3_aa: CASSGRGSGELFF
cdr3_nt: TGTGCCAGCAGCGGGAGAGGGTCCGGGGAGCTGTTTTTT

j_call: TRBJ2-3
clone_size: .
d_call: .
v_call: TRBV30
cdr3_aa: CAWRPRSDTQYF
cdr3_nt: TGTGCCTGGAGGCCGAGATCAGATACGCAGTATTTT

j_call: TRBJ1-1
clone_size: .
d_call: .
v_call: TRBV29-1
cdr3_aa: CSVGGGNTLSEAFF
cdr3_nt: TGCAGCGTTGGTGGGGGGAACACACTCTCTGAAGCTTTCTTT

j_call: TRBJ2-7
clone_size: once
d_call: .
v_call: TRBV3-1/TRBV3-2
cdr3_aa: CASSQELGHYEQYF
cdr3_nt: TGTGCCAGCAGCCAAGAGTTAGGACACTACGAGCAGTACTTC

j_call: TRBJ2-7
clone_size: few
d_call: .
v_call: TRBV5-1
cdr3_aa: CASSFTIRTAAYEQYF
cdr3_nt: TGCGCCAGCAGCTTCACTATTAGGACAGCAGCCTACGAGCAGTACTTC

j_call: TRBJ2-7
clone_size: once
d_call: .
v_call: TRBV5-1
cdr3_aa: CASSLTSSSHEQYF
cdr3_nt: TGCGCCAGCAGCTTGACATCGTCATCGCACGAGCAGTACTTC

j_call: TRBJ2-1
clone_size: .
d_call: TRBD1
v_call: TRBV9
cdr3_aa: CASSVGHQGAGNEQFF
cdr3_nt: TGTGCCAGCAGCGTAGGTCACCAGGGGGCGGGGAATGAGCAGTTCTTC

j_call: TRBJ2-3
clone_size: .
d_call: .
v_call: TRBV7-9
cdr3_aa: CASSESADTQYF
cdr3_nt: TGTGCCAGCAGCGAGTCGGCAGATACGCAGTATTTT

j_call: TRBJ2-5
clone_size: .
d_call: TRBD2
v_call: TRBV3-1/TRBV3-2
cdr3_aa: CASSLGLAGRETQYF
cdr3_nt: TGTGCCAGCAGCCTAGGACTAGCGGGTAGGGAGACCCAGTACTTC

j_call: TRBJ2-5
clone_size: .
d_call: .
v_call: TRBV27
cdr3_aa: CASSLLQETQYF
cdr3_nt: TGTGCCAGCAGTTTATTACAAGAGACCCAGTACTTC

j_call: TRBJ2-2
clone_size: .
d_call: TRBD2
v_call: TRBV7-2
cdr3_aa: CASSFAGGGELFF
cdr3_nt: TGTGCCAGCAGCTTTGCGGGAGGCGGGGAGCTGTTTTTT

j_call: TRBJ2-7
clone_size: .
d_call: TRBD1
v_call: TRBV11-2
cdr3_aa: CASSLGGQGQSEQYF
cdr3_nt: TGTGCCAGCAGCTTAGGTGGGCAGGGACAGAGCGAGCAGTACTTC

j_call: TRBJ2-5
clone_size: .
d_call: .
v_call: TRBV5-1
cdr3_aa: CASSPTNQETQYF
cdr3_nt: TGCGCCAGCAGCCCGACTAATCAAGAGACCCAGTACTTC

j_call: TRBJ2-7
clone_size: .
d_call: TRBD1
v_call: TRBV3-1/TRBV3-2
cdr3_aa: CASSQVGTGGDEQYF
cdr3_nt: TGTGCCAGCAGCCAAGTCGGGACAGGGGGCGACGAGCAGTACTTC

j_call: TRBJ2-2
clone_size: .
d_call: .
v_call: TRBV6-2/TRBV6-3
cdr3_aa: CASSYPRGSRVTGELFF
cdr3_nt: TGTGCCAGCAGTTACCCCCGAGGGAGTAGGGTCACCGGGGAGCTGTTTTTT

j_call: TRBJ1-3
clone_size: .
d_call: .
v_call: TRBV19
cdr3_aa: CASRMGVNSGNTIYF
cdr3_nt: TGTGCCAGTAGGATGGGGGTAAACTCTGGAAACACCATATATTTT